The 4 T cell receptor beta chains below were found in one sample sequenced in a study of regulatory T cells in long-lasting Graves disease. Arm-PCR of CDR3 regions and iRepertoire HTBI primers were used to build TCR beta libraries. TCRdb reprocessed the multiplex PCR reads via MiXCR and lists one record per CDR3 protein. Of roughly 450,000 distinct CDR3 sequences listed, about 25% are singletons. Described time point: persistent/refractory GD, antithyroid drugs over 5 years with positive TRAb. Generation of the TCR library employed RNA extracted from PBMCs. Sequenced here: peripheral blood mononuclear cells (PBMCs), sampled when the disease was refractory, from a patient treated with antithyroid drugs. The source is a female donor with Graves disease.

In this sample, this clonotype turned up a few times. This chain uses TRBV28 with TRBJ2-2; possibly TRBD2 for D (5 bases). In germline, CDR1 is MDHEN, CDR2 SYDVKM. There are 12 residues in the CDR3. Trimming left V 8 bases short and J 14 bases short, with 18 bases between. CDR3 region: CASCPLGSSLFF. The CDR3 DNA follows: TGTGCCAGCTGCCCGCTGGGATCTAGCCTGTTTTTT. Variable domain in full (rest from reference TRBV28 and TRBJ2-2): DVKVTQSSRYLVKRTGEKVFLECVQDMDHENMFWYRQDPGLGLRLIYFSYDVKMKEKGDIPEGYSVSREKKERFSLILESASTNQTSMYLCASCPLGSSLFFGEGSRLTVL.

DNA for the CDR3: TGTGCCAGCAGTTACCCGGGACTAGCGTTTTGTGAGCAGTTCTTC. It translates to CASSYPGLAFCEQFF. V gene TRBV6-5 combines with J gene TRBJ2-1; 10 bases match TRBD2. Germline V gene sequence: CDR1 MNHEY, CDR2 SVGAGI. The CDR3 has 15 residues. After removal of 2 bases from V and 9 bases from J, the junction contained 7 bases not matched to a gene.

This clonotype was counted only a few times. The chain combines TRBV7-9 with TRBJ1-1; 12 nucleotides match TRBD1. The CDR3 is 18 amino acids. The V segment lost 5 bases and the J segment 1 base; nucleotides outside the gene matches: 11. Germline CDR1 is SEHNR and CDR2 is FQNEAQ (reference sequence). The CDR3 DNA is TGTGCCAGCAGCGCCCAAGGGACAGGGGGCCGTACGAACACTGAAGCTTTCTTT. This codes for CASSAQGTGGRTNTEAFF.

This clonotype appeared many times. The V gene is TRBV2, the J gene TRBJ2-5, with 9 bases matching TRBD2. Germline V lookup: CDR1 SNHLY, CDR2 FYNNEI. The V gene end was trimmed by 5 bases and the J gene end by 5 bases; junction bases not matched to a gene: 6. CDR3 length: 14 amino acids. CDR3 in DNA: TGTGCCAGCAGTAGCGGGACTAGCCGTGAGACCCAGTACTTC. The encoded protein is CASSSGTSRETQYF.